The TCR beta chain under discussion was sequenced for a study of beta chain features in type 1 diabetes. Expressed TCRB transcripts were sequenced after all isolated RNA was converted to cDNA. The study sequenced naive, central memory and regulatory T cell samples to an average of roughly 4 million reads. Data came from immunoSEQ multiplex PCR; TCRdb stores just in-frame clones and leaves some out. This repertoire shows around 190,000 clones, less than 15% found once; its top ten account for approximately 0.64%. What was sequenced was central memory CD4+ T cells from blood. The TCR was taken from a woman aged 18 to 35 in good health.

CDR3 nucleotide sequence: TGCAGTGCCACCACAGGGATCGGGCAGTACTTC. The encoded protein is CSATTGIGQYF. The chain links TRBV20-1 to TRBJ2-7, with D tentatively TRBD1 (6 bases). V lost 6 bases and J lost 9, with 15 bases in between. In germline, CDR1 is DFQATT, CDR2 SNEGSKA (reference sequence). The CDR3 is 11 amino acids.